This entry concerns a single T cell receptor beta chain. Per germline, CDR1 SGHRS and CDR2 YFSETQ. Losses at the gene ends were 0 bases for V and 10 bases for J; bases not matched to a gene: 10. CDR3 length: 15 amino acids. The assay was immunoSEQ multiplex PCR, and TCRdb's table has in-frame clones only and misses some. This table holds tens of thousands of clones, approximately 89% found once. The data were taken from a study of OX40 agonist ivuxolimab in advanced cancers. Across the study: Three patients responded partially, comprising one with hepatocellular carcinoma and two with cutaneous melanoma.

V and J are TRBV5-1 and TRBJ2-1; 7 nucleotides match TRBD2. This receptor was identified in an adult with an advanced solid tumor such as melanoma, head and neck, liver or kidney cancer. The sample was CD4+ or CD8+ T cells sorted from blood, taken in a trial of the OX40 agonist ivuxolimab. The CDR3 loop reads CASSLEVAGGPEQFF. CDR3 coding DNA: TGCGCCAGCAGCTTGGAGGTAGCGGGTGGACCCGAGCAGTTCTTC.